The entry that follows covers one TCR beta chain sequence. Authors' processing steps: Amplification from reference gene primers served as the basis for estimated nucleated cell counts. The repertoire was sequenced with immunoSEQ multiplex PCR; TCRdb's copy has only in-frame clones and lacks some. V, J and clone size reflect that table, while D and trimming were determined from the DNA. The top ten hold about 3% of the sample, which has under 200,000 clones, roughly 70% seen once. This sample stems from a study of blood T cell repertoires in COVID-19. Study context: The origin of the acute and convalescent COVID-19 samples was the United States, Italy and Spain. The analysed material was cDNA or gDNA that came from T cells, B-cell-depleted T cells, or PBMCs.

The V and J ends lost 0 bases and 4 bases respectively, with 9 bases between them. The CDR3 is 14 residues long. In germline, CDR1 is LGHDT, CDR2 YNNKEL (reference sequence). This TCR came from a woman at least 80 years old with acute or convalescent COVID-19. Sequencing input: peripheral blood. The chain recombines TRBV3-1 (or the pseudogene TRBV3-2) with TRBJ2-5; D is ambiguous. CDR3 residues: CASSQDLSTETQYF. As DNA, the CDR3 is TGTGCCAGCAGCCAAGATCTCAGTACAGAGACCCAGTACTTC.